The 30 T cell receptor beta chains presented below share a single source sample, sequenced in a study of cytomegalovirus exposure and HLA in healthy donors. Use of 60 Vbeta and 13 Jbeta primers characterized the PCR. Clones were sequenced by immunoSEQ multiplex PCR, and TCRdb holds only the in-frame ones, with some missing. This table lists under 200,000 clones. The sample consisted of PBMCs. These receptors were collected from a young man in good health and CMV-seronegative.

The chain joins TRBV7-9 to TRBJ1-4; 7 nucleotides agree with TRBD1. CDR3 length equals 18 residues. The V gene's germline CDR1 is SEHNR and CDR2 FQNEAQ (reference sequence). The J segment lost 3 bases and the V segment lost 5 bases, leaving 15 bases of the junction unmatched. The CDR3 loop is CASSPLTAGGLANEKLFF. The CDR3 DNA reads as TGTGCCAGCAGCCCCCTCACGGCAGGGGGTTTGGCTAATGAAAAACTGTTTTTT.

The rearrangement uses TRBV7-9 and TRBJ2-1, with D possibly TRBD2 on 5 matching bases. The V gene's germline CDR1 is SEHNR and CDR2 FQNEAQ (reference sequence). CDR3 length equals 13 residues. V lost 5 bases to trimming and J lost 9 bases, with 14 bases between them. The CDR3 loop reads CASSQGLLREQFF. In DNA form, the CDR3 reads TGTGCCAGCAGCCAAGGACTCTTGCGTGAGCAGTTCTTC.

The rearrangement joins TRBV5-4 to TRBJ2-3; 9 bases fit TRBD2. The ends lost 0 bases at V and 2 bases at J; junction bases unmatched: 7. Germline V gene sequence: CDR1 SGHNT, CDR2 YYREEE (reference sequence). This CDR3 spans 17 amino acids. The CDR3: CASSLGRAGGNTDTQYF. In DNA form, the CDR3 reads TGTGCCAGCAGCTTGGGTCGGGCGGGAGGGAACACAGATACGCAGTATTTT.

This chain uses TRBV11-3 with TRBJ1-2; 10 bases fit TRBD1. This CDR3 contains 16 residues. Germline V gene sequence: CDR1 SGHNT, CDR2 YENEEA. The V and J ends lost 5 bases and 2 bases, in that order; junction bases with no gene match: 8. For the CDR3, the DNA is TGTGCCAGCAGCCTCAGTCCGGGACAGGGGAACTATGGCTACACCTTC. It is translated as CASSLSPGQGNYGYTF.

The chain carries TRBV28 and TRBJ2-1; no clear D gene. The CDR3 covers 12 residues. CDR1 is MDHEN and CDR2 is SYDVKM in the germline V gene. The V and J ends lost 5 bases and 8 bases respectively, with 10 bases between them. The CDR3 coding sequence is TGTGCCAGCAGTCCCCCCGTCCATGAGCAGTTCTTC. It is translated as CASSPPVHEQFF.

V is TRBV27 and J is TRBJ1-2; D possibly corresponds to TRBD1 (5 bases). This CDR3 is 15 amino acids long. Looked up from germline, CDR1 is MNHEY and CDR2 is SMNVEV (reference sequence). Trimming pared 8 bases from V and 4 bases from J, leaving 20 bases between. The CDR3 DNA reads TGTGCCAGCGGCCGAGGGGAAGGGAGGATCTATGGCTACACCTTC. The encoded protein is CASGRGEGRIYGYTF.

This chain connects TRBV10-2 to TRBJ2-5, with D perhaps matching TRBD2 (5 bases). Germline CDR1 reads WSHSY; CDR2 reads SAAADI. Trimming removed 2 bases from V and 4 bases from J, with 11 bases in between. The CDR3 has 14 residues. CDR3 DNA: TGCGCCAGCAGTGAGAACGGCGGAGGAGAGACCCAGTACTTC. It encodes CASSENGGGETQYF.

The chain recombines TRBV21-1 with TRBJ2-6; TRBD2, the table's D call, lacks a check against the DNA. TRBV21-1 is deemed a pseudogene. This CDR3 is 17 amino acids long. The CDR3 loop is CASTLPRGSSGANVLTF. CDR3 sequence (DNA): TGTGCCAGCACCCTGCCACGGGGTAGCTCTGGGGCCAACGTCCTGACTTTC.

V usage is TRBV18 and J usage is TRBJ2-3, with unresolved D. The CDR3 sequence is 13 residues long. Germline lookup yields CDR1 KGHSH and CDR2 LQKENI. Trimming shortened V by 1 base and J by 3 bases, and 5 bases separated the two germline ends. CDR3 sequence (DNA): TGTGCCAGCTCACCACGAACAACAGATACGCAGTATTTT. Residues: CASSPRTTDTQYF.

The chain combines TRBV25-1 with TRBJ2-7; perhaps TRBD1 as D (5 bases). CDR1 and CDR2 (germline): MGHDK, SYGVNS. The germline V and J ends were trimmed by 8 bases and 0 bases, with 17 bases remaining between them. The CDR3 is made up of 15 amino acids. CDR3: CASQAGAPDSYEQYF. The DNA of the CDR3 is TGTGCCAGCCAGGCTGGGGCACCAGACTCCTACGAGCAGTACTTC.

The chain is built from TRBV2 and TRBJ2-1; 7 positions match TRBD1. V lost 5 bases, J lost 7 bases, and 2 bases stayed unmatched. This CDR3 has 12 amino acids. Germline CDR1 reads SNHLY; CDR2 reads FYNNEI. CDR3 amino acids: CASSTQGNEQFF. The DNA of the CDR3 is TGTGCCAGCAGTACACAGGGGAATGAGCAGTTCTTC. Together with reference TRBV2 and TRBJ2-1, the CDR3 gives the full variable domain: EPEVTQTPSHQVTQMGQEVILRCVPISNHLYFYWYRQILGQKVEFLVSFYNNEISEKSEIFDDQFSVERPDGSNFTLKIRSTKLEDSAMYFCASSTQGNEQFFGPGTRLTVL.

The rearrangement joins TRBV4-2 to TRBJ1-1; a weak D match, TRBD1 (6 bases). Per germline, CDR1 LGHNA and CDR2 YNFKEQ. Trimming removed 0 bases from V and 0 bases from J, with 14 bases in between. The CDR3 runs to 17 residues. CDR3 residues: CASSQDIRGQMNTEAFF. The CDR3 DNA sequence: TGTGCCAGCAGCCAAGATATACGAGGACAGATGAACACTGAAGCTTTCTTT.

V usage is TRBV6-1 and J usage is TRBJ2-3; tentatively, D is TRBD1 (6 bases). The CDR3 loop spans 15 amino acids. Between the trimmed V and J ends, which lost 5 bases and 5 bases, there was a span of 17 bases. CDR1 and CDR2 from the germline V gene are MNHNS and SASEGT. The CDR3 here is CASSFYREKVDTQYF. In DNA, the CDR3 is TGTGCCAGCAGTTTCTACAGGGAAAAGGTAGATACGCAGTATTTT.

J is TRBJ2-3 and V is TRBV6-6; 9 bases fit TRBD1. J was trimmed by 2 bases and V by 5 bases; bases with no gene match: 8. The CDR3 extends over 16 amino acids. Per the germline V gene, CDR1 is MNHNY and CDR2 is SVGAGI (reference sequence). The CDR3 sequence is CASSRGTGSFTDTQYF. CDR3 nucleotides: TGTGCCAGCAGTCGTGGGACAGGGAGTTTCACAGATACGCAGTATTTT.

The chain is built from TRBV6-5 and TRBJ1-4; 8 nucleotides line up with TRBD1. The CDR3 has 14 amino acids. Germline CDR1 and CDR2: MNHEY and SVGAGI. After removal of 2 bases from V and 6 bases from J, the junction contained 2 bases not matched to a gene. As DNA, the CDR3 is TGTGCCAGCAGTTACAGACAGGGGTATGAAAAACTGTTTTTT. It codes for CASSYRQGYEKLFF.

The chain couples TRBV5-8 to TRBJ1-3; TRBD1 might be the D (6 bases). The germline V gene encodes CDR1 SGHTS and CDR2 YDEGEE. This CDR3 spans 13 amino acids. Trimming left V 7 bases short and J 1 base short, with 9 bases between. The CDR3 here is CASLQGSGNTIYF. The CDR3 DNA is TGTGCCAGCCTACAGGGTTCTGGAAACACCATATATTTT.

CDR3 DNA: TGTGCCAGCAGCTCTACGGGCGGGGAGCAGTACTTC. Protein: CASSSTGGEQYF. The rearrangement joins TRBV7-9 to TRBJ2-7; perhaps TRBD2 as D (5 bases). V lost 4 bases and J lost 7, with 11 bases in between. This CDR3 contains 12 residues. Germline lookup yields CDR1 SEHNR and CDR2 FQNEAQ (reference sequence).

The chain carries TRBV5-5 and TRBJ2-6; D unclear. Germline V lookup: CDR1 SGHKS, CDR2 YYEKEE (reference sequence). Trimming took off 1 base at V and 0 bases at J, with 5 bases between the two ends. This CDR3 has 15 amino acids. The CDR3 loop is CASSLYGSGANVLTF. CDR3 coding DNA: TGTGCCAGCAGCTTGTACGGCTCTGGGGCCAACGTCCTGACTTTC. The entire variable domain, with the rest obtained from reference TRBV5-5 and TRBJ2-6, is as follows: DAGVTQSPTHLIKTRGQQVTLRCSPISGHKSVSWYQQVLGQGPQFIFQYYEKEERGRGNFPDRFSARQFPNYSSELNVNALLLGDSALYLCASSLYGSGANVLTFGAGSRLTVL.

This sequence joins TRBV25-1 and TRBJ1-2; D is ambiguous. Per germline, CDR1 MGHDK and CDR2 SYGVNS. Trimming left V 7 bases short and J 2 bases short, with 17 bases between. This CDR3 is 15 amino acids long. CDR3 protein: CASTREGGGNYGYTF. Here the CDR3 DNA reads TGTGCCAGCACCCGGGAGGGTGGAGGGAACTATGGCTACACCTTC.

The chain employs TRBV6-6 and TRBJ2-1; D gene unclear. Trimming removed 5 bases from V and 0 bases from J, with 11 bases in between. The germline gives CDR1 MNHNY, CDR2 SVGAGI (reference sequence). CDR3 length: 15 amino acids. CDR3 protein: CASSTKAGSYNEQFF. CDR3 bases: TGTGCCAGCAGTACCAAAGCTGGCTCCTACAATGAGCAGTTCTTC.

As regards this clone: It is likely a read error, because the conserved phenylalanine at the end of the CDR3 is missing. The chain couples TRBV5-6 to TRBJ2-7, with D possibly matching TRBD1 (5 bases). Per germline, CDR1 SGHDT and CDR2 YYEEEE. Trimming took off 6 bases at V and 2 bases at J, with 12 bases between the two ends. The CDR3 runs to 13 residues. Here the CDR3 DNA reads TGTGCCAGCACTTTCAGGGCGCCCTACGAGCAGTACCTC. Translated: CASTFRAPYEQYL.

CDR3 region: CASSLDRAGEQYF. As DNA, the CDR3 is TGTGCCAGTAGCTTAGACAGGGCGGGCGAGCAGTACTTC. The chain couples TRBV19 to TRBJ2-7, with 7 bases matching TRBD1. The junction had 8 bases not matched to a gene; V was cut back by 6 bases and J by 6 bases. Germline V gives CDR1 LNHDA, CDR2 SQIVND (reference sequence). The CDR3 loop spans 13 amino acids.

The chain uses TRBV14 and TRBJ1-1; 9 nucleotides line up with TRBD1. The germline V gene encodes CDR1 SGHDN and CDR2 FVKESK. There are 16 residues in the CDR3. J lost 1 base, V lost 0 bases, and 3 bases had no gene match. CDR3 DNA sequence: TGTGCCAGCAGCCAAGATGTGGGACAGGGGAACACTGAAGCTTTCTTT. This codes for CASSQDVGQGNTEAFF.

This chain links TRBV5-4 with TRBJ1-1; D possibly corresponds to TRBD1 (5 bases). Germline V gene lookup returns CDR1 SGHNT and CDR2 YYREEE (reference sequence). The CDR3 is made up of 15 amino acids. Trimming took off 4 bases at V and 0 bases at J, with 13 bases between the two ends. CDR3 residues: CASSDPRQMNTEAFF. CDR3 sequence (DNA): TGTGCCAGCAGCGACCCCAGACAGATGAACACTGAAGCTTTCTTT.

The rearrangement joins TRBV6-1 to TRBJ1-4; the D gene is possibly TRBD1 (6 bases). V shed 3 bases and J shed 5 bases, with 10 bases lying between them. The CDR3 contains 14 residues. Germline CDR1 reads MNHNS; CDR2 reads SASEGT. CDR3 in amino acids: CASSEHRANEKLFF. In nucleotides, the CDR3 is TGTGCCAGCAGTGAGCACAGGGCGAATGAAAAACTGTTTTTT.

The genes are TRBV19 and TRBJ1-5; D gene uncertain. The germline CDR1 and CDR2 sequences are LNHDA and SQIVND (reference sequence). The CDR3 contains 17 residues. Deletions cut 2 bases from V and 1 base from J, with 15 bases between. CDR3 DNA sequence: TGTGCCAGTAGTATAACGTTGTGGGCAGTGAGCAATCAGCCCCAGCATTTT. This sequence encodes CASSITLWAVSNQPQHF.

The chain is built from TRBV7-8 and TRBJ1-1; 7 nucleotides agree with TRBD1. Germline V gene lookup returns CDR1 SGHVS and CDR2 FQNEAQ. The CDR3 loop spans 15 amino acids. Trimming removed 7 bases from V and 1 base from J; junction bases left unmatched: 9. DNA of the CDR3: TGTGCCAGCACCCACTCGGGACAGCCGAACACTGAAGCTTTCTTT. This gives the protein CASTHSGQPNTEAFF.

CDR3 residues: CASSLEGRNGGPDTQYF. The CDR3 DNA is TGCGCCAGCAGCTTGGAGGGTAGGAACGGGGGGCCAGATACGCAGTATTTT. V gene TRBV5-1 combines with J gene TRBJ2-3, with D possibly TRBD2 on 7 matching bases. CDR3 length: 17 amino acids. Trimming pared 0 bases from V and 4 bases from J, leaving 18 bases between. Looked up from germline, CDR1 is SGHRS and CDR2 is YFSETQ.

The J gene is TRBJ1-1, the V gene TRBV6-5, with TRBD1 matching over 7 bases. The germline gives CDR1 MNHEY, CDR2 SVGAGI. This CDR3 has 13 residues. Trimming removed 7 bases from V and 1 base from J; junction bases left unmatched: 3. The CDR3 coding sequence is TGTGCCAGCACCGGGACAGCGAACACTGAAGCTTTCTTT. Translating it yields CASTGTANTEAFF.

The J gene is TRBJ2-2, the V gene TRBV6-4; the match to TRBD2 covers 7 bases. Germline CDR1 MRHNA, CDR2 SNTAGT. The CDR3 runs to 18 residues. V trimming: 5 bases; J trimming: 1 base; junction bases outside the gene matches: 13. As DNA, the CDR3 is TGTGCCAGCAGTATTGGCGGGAGTTTGGGTCTGAACACCGGGGAGCTGTTTTTT. Amino acid sequence: CASSIGGSLGLNTGELFF.